A single sample gave rise to the 23 T cell receptor beta chains below, sequenced in a study of T cells after yellow fever vaccination. MiXCR was run by TCRdb on the 5' RACE reads, yielding one entry per CDR3 protein. The table lists 400,000 or so distinct CDR3 sequences, around 20% of them singletons. The sequencing used PBMCs, collected before the yellow fever booster vaccination. The source of these receptors is a man aged 18 to 30 who received the YFV17D yellow fever vaccine.

This clonotype was counted many times. This rearrangement joins TRBV20-1 to TRBJ2-5; a possible D gene is TRBD2 (6 bases). The CDR3 extends over 12 amino acids. Trimming stripped 3 bases from V and 5 bases from J, with 10 bases between. Germline loops: CDR1 DFQATT, CDR2 SNEGSKA (reference sequence). This CDR3 is CSAREGRETQYF. The CDR3 DNA reads as TGCAGTGCTAGGGAGGGGAGGGAGACCCAGTACTTC.

The genes are TRBV4-2 and TRBJ2-1; no firm D call. This CDR3 is 15 amino acids long. V was pared by 1 base and J by 3 bases, with 10 bases between. Germline CDR1 and CDR2: LGHNA and YNFKEQ. Here the CDR3 DNA reads TGTGCCAGCAGCCAAGGCTCAAGTCGCTACAATGAGCAGTTCTTC. The encoded protein is CASSQGSSRYNEQFF.

The V gene is TRBV6-4, the J gene TRBJ2-7; 8 nucleotides agree with TRBD1. The J segment lost 3 bases and the V segment lost 0 bases, leaving 16 bases of the junction unmatched. CDR1 and CDR2 (germline): MRHNA, SNTAGT. The CDR3 is 19 amino acids. CDR3 in DNA: TGTGCCAGCAGTGACTCTGTGACAGGGGTAAATCCGCCCTACTACGAGCAGTACGTC. This translates into CASSDSVTGVNPPYYEQYV.

A few counts support this clonotype. The chain is built from TRBV27 and TRBJ2-3; D uncertain. V shed 5 bases and J shed 10 bases, with 13 bases lying between them. The CDR3 is made up of 12 amino acids. Germline lookup yields CDR1 MNHEY and CDR2 SMNVEV (reference sequence). This chain's CDR3 is CASSTLQGAQYF. For the CDR3, the DNA is TGTGCCAGCAGTACTCTCCAAGGAGCGCAGTATTTT.

This clonotype was seen only a few times. The chain carries TRBV4-1 and TRBJ1-5; D remains unclear. The germline V gene encodes CDR1 MGHRA and CDR2 YSYEKL. The CDR3 sequence is 14 residues long. Trimming pared 1 base from V and 3 bases from J, leaving 7 bases between. The CDR3 loop reads CASSQGTPNQPQHF. The CDR3 nucleotides are TGCGCCAGCAGCCAAGGGACGCCCAATCAGCCCCAGCATTTT.

This clonotype has a count of ten or more. The J gene is TRBJ2-7, the V gene TRBV5-1; D might be TRBD1 (6 bases). The CDR3 covers 16 residues. V lost 3 bases and J lost 0, with 16 bases in between. CDR1 and CDR2 (germline): SGHRS, YFSETQ. Here the CDR3 DNA reads TGCGCCAGCAGCTCCTCGGCCGGGACACTCTCCTACGAGCAGTACTTC. Its translation: CASSSSAGTLSYEQYF.

This clonotype was observed a handful of times. The chain is built from TRBV5-1 and TRBJ2-7, with a tentative D call TRBD1 (6 bases). CDR1 and CDR2 (germline): SGHRS, YFSETQ. The V end was cut by 4 bases, the J end by 0 bases, with 14 bases between. The CDR3 has 15 amino acids. The chain's CDR3 is CASSPGQSFSYEQYF. The CDR3 DNA reads TGCGCCAGCAGCCCAGGACAGTCATTCTCCTACGAGCAGTACTTC. The variable domain in full, with the rest retrieved from reference TRBV5-1 and TRBJ2-7, is KAGVTQTPRYLIKTRGQQVTLSCSPISGHRSVSWYQQTPGQGLQFLFEYFSETQRNKGNFPGRFSGRQFSNSRSEMNVSTLELGDSALYLCASSPGQSFSYEQYFGPGTRLTVT.

The chain combines TRBV5-1 with TRBJ2-7; 7 bases are shared with TRBD1. Per the germline V gene, CDR1 is SGHRS and CDR2 is YFSETQ. The V segment lost 4 bases and the J segment 7 bases; nucleotides outside the gene matches: 8. The CDR3 is 13 residues long. CDR3 amino acids: CASSSGRGQEQYV. CDR3 sequence (DNA): TGCGCCAGCAGCAGTGGTAGGGGGCAAGAGCAGTACGTC.

This clonotype showed up just a few times. The genes are TRBV7-2 and TRBJ2-3, with unresolved D. The CDR3 covers 13 residues. Germline V CDR1 and CDR2: SGHTA, FQGNSA. Trimming took off 3 bases at V and 3 bases at J, with 7 bases between the two ends. The CDR3 loop reads CASSLPLTDTQYF. The CDR3, as DNA: TGTGCCAGCAGCTTGCCGCTGACAGATACGCAGTATTTT.

This clonotype has only one observation. The J gene is TRBJ1-4, the V gene TRBV10-3, with D possibly being TRBD1 (5 bases). Germline V lookup: CDR1 ENHRY, CDR2 SYGVKD. V was pared by 8 bases and J by 7 bases, with 14 bases between. CDR3 length: 13 residues. CDR3 DNA: TGTGCCATCCCGGAGGGGTTATGTGAAAAACTGTTTTTT. Translated: CAIPEGLCEKLFF.

The chain carries TRBV18 and TRBJ1-1; D is undetermined. Looked up from germline, CDR1 is KGHSH and CDR2 is LQKENI. This CDR3 region has 13 residues. Trimming took 3 bases from V and 4 from J, leaving 9 bases between them. For the CDR3, the DNA is TGTGCCAGCTCACCGGCGGAACGCACTGAAGCTTTCTTT. This gives the protein CASSPAERTEAFF.

This clonotype was found a few times. The chain employs TRBV7-9 and TRBJ2-7, with a possible D match to TRBD1 (6 bases). CDR3 length: 14 residues. Germline loops: CDR1 SEHNR, CDR2 FQNEAQ (reference sequence). With 7 bases removed from V and 0 bases from J, the gap between germline ends came to 13 bases. CDR3 in amino acids: CASTPTGFSYEQYF. CDR3 coding DNA: TGTGCCAGCACCCCGACAGGATTCTCCTACGAGCAGTACTTC.

At least ten counts were recorded for this clonotype. This chain uses TRBV7-2 with TRBJ2-2; D unresolved. This CDR3 region has 11 residues. The V gene's germline CDR1 is SGHTA and CDR2 FQGNSA. V lost 6 bases to trimming and J lost 5 bases, with 4 bases between them. CDR3 protein: CASSKTGELFF. DNA for the CDR3: TGTGCCAGCAGTAAGACCGGGGAGCTGTTTTTT.

This chain connects TRBV29-1 to TRBJ1-2, with 8 bases that match TRBD1. V shed 6 bases and J 4 bases; nucleotides not matched to a gene: 7. The CDR3 sequence is 13 residues long. The V gene's germline CDR1 is SQVTM and CDR2 ANQGSEA. The CDR3 region has the DNA TGCAGCGTCGTTGACAGGGGCCTCTATGGCTACACCTTC. Protein product: CSVVDRGLYGYTF.

This clonotype was counted only a few times. The chain joins TRBV10-3 to TRBJ2-5; 9 bases agree with TRBD1. CDR1 and CDR2 from the germline V gene are ENHRY and SYGVKD. This CDR3 is built from 12 residues. Germline trimming cut 10 bases from V and 3 bases from J; bases unmatched to any gene: 3. The CDR3 reads CATRDREETQYF. The CDR3 nucleotides are TGTGCCACCAGGGACAGGGAAGAGACCCAGTACTTC.

This clonotype was counted at least ten times. This chain links TRBV5-1 with TRBJ2-3; D is unresolved. The CDR3 length is 13 residues. Germline values: CDR1 SGHRS, CDR2 YFSETQ. V lost 0 bases, J lost 1 base, and 3 bases lay in between. This CDR3 is CASSLAGTDTQYF. In DNA, the CDR3 is TGCGCCAGCAGCTTGGCAGGCACAGATACGCAGTATTTT.

This clonotype appeared once. The rearrangement uses TRBV5-1 and TRBJ1-2; D is uncertain. The CDR3 contains 14 residues. Germline V gene lookup returns CDR1 SGHRS and CDR2 YFSETQ. V lost 0 bases to trimming and J lost 6 bases, with 12 bases between them. This CDR3 reads CASSLVGNPDGYTF. The CDR3 DNA follows: TGCGCCAGCAGCTTGGTGGGGAATCCTGATGGCTACACCTTC.

Only a few counts were recorded for this clonotype. The chain has TRBV7-6 and TRBJ1-1; no definite D call. There are 14 residues in the CDR3. Germline V gene sequence: CDR1 SGHVS, CDR2 FNYEAQ. Trimming shortened V by 5 bases and J by 1 base, and 11 bases separated the two germline ends. The CDR3 DNA is TGTGCCAGCAGCGCCCTCGCGAAGAACACTGAAGCTTTCTTT. Encoded protein: CASSALAKNTEAFF.

V gene TRBV12-3 or TRBV12-4 combines with J gene TRBJ2-5; 7 bases are shared with TRBD1. V dropped 7 bases and J dropped 1; count of bases not matched to a gene: 6. The CDR3 length is 14 residues. The CDR3 DNA sequence: TGTGCCAGCAACAGGGGAGCAGTCCAAGAGACCCAGTACTTC. Its protein is CASNRGAVQETQYF.

This clonotype came up a few times. The chain carries TRBV20-1 and TRBJ2-1; D remains ambiguous. V lost 5 bases to trimming and J lost 4 bases, with 12 bases between them. The germline V gene has CDR1 DFQATT and CDR2 SNEGSKA (reference sequence). The CDR3 extends over 13 amino acids. The CDR3: CSAPRTSYNEQFF. CDR3 coding DNA: TGCAGTGCTCCCAGAACCTCGTACAATGAGCAGTTCTTC.

This chain joins TRBV14 and TRBJ2-7; D possibly corresponds to TRBD1 (6 bases). The V end lost 2 bases, the J end lost 3 bases, and 11 bases lay between the germline ends. CDR3 length equals 14 residues. CDR1 and CDR2 (germline): SGHDN, FVKESK. As DNA, the CDR3 is TGTGCCAGCAGCCAACGATACAGGGTCTACGAGCAGTACTTC. Translating it yields CASSQRYRVYEQYF.

This chain connects TRBV4-1 to TRBJ2-1, with 9 bases lining up with TRBD2. V was clipped by 1 base and J by 8 bases; unmatched bases: 9. The CDR3 contains 16 residues. CDR1 is MGHRA, CDR2 YSYEKL, per germline. CDR3 region: CASSQVSAGGLDEQFF. The CDR3 DNA follows: TGCGCCAGCAGCCAAGTCTCGGCGGGGGGGCTCGATGAGCAGTTCTTC.

This clonotype was seen a handful of times. The V gene is TRBV20-1, the J gene TRBJ2-3, with 7 bases lining up with TRBD2. V lost 5 bases and J lost 0; bases outside the gene matches: 8. The V gene's germline CDR1 is DFQATT and CDR2 SNEGSKA (reference sequence). The CDR3 covers 15 residues. The DNA for the CDR3 is TGCAGTGCTCCCGACCCAGCGGGGAGCACAGATACGCAGTATTTT. Translating it yields CSAPDPAGSTDTQYF.